This TCR beta chain is from a study of shared clonotypes between healthy human individuals. Trimming took 6 bases from V and 3 from J; bases not matched to a gene: 8. The germline V gene encodes CDR1 SEHNR and CDR2 FQNEAQ (reference sequence). CDR3 length equals 15 residues. Here immunoSEQ multiplex PCR was the method, and the copy in TCRdb shows in-frame clones only, minus some. The table lists some 2,500,000 clones, 93% of them singletons, with approximately 0.37% in the top ten. Whole-study findings and limits: Naive subsets tended to show greater estimated richness than memory subsets.

This clone appeared a few times. The antigen is not known. Additional DNA sequences in this sample encode the identical CDR3. The specimen was naive CD4+ T cells from PBMCs. Subset of the sample: CD45RA+ positively selected. The rearrangement uses TRBV7-9 and TRBJ2-1, with TRBD2 matching 7 bases. The receptor's source is a man aged 18 to 29 in good health. Some clones in this sample may be carry-over from other donors' samples. In DNA, the CDR3 is TGTGCCAGCAGTTTTCCTGGCGGGAGCTACAATGAGCAGTTCTTC. This gives the protein CASSFPGGSYNEQFF.